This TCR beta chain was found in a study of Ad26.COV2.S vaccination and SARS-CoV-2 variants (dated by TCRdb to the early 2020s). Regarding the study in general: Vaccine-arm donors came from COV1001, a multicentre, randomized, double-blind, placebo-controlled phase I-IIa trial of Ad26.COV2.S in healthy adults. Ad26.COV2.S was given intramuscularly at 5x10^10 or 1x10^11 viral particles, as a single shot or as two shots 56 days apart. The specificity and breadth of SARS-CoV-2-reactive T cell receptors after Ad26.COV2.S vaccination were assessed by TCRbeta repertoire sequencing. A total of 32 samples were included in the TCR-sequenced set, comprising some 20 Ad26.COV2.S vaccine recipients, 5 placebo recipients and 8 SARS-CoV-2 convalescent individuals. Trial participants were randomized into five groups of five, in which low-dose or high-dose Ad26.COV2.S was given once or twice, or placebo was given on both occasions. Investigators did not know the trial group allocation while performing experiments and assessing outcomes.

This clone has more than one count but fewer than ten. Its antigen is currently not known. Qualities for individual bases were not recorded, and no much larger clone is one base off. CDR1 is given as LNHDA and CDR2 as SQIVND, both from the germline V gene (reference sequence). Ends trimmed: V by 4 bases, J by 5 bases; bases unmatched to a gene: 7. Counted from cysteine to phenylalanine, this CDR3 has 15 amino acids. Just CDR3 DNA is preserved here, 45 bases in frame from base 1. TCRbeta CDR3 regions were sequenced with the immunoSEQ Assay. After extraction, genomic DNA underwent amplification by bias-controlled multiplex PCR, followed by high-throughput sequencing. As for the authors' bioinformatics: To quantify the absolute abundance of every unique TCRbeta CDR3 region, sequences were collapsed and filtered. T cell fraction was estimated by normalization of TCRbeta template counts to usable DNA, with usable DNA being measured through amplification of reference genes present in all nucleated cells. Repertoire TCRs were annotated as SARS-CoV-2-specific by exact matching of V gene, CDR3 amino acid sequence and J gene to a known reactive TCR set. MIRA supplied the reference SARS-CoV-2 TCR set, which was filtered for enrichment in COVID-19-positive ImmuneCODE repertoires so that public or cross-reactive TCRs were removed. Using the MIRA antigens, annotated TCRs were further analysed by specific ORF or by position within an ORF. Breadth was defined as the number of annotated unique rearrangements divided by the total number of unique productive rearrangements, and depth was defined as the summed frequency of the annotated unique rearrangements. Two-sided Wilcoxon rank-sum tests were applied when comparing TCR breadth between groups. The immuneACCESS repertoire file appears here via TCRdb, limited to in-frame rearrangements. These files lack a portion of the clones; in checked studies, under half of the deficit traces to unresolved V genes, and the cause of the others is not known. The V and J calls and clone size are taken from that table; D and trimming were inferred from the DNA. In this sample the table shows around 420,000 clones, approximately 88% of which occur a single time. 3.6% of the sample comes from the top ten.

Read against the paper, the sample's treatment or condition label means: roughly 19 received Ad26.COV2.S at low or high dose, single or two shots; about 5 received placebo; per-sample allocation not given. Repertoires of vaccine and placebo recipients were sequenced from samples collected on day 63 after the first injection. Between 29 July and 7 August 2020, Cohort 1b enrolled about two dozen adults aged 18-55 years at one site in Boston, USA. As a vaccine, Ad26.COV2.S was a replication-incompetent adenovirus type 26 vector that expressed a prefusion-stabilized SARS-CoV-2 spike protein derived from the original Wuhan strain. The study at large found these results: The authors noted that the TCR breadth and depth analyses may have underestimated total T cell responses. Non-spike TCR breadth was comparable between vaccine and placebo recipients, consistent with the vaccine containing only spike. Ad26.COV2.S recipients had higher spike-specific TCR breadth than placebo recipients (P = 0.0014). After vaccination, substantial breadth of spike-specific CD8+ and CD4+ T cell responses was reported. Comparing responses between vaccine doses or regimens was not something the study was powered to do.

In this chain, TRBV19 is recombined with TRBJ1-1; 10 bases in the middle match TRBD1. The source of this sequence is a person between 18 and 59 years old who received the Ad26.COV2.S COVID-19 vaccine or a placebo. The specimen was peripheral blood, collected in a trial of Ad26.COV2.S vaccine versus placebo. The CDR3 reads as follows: CASSNLRTGGTEAFF. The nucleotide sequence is TGTGCCAGTAGTAACCTACGGACAGGGGGAACTGAAGCTTTCTTT.